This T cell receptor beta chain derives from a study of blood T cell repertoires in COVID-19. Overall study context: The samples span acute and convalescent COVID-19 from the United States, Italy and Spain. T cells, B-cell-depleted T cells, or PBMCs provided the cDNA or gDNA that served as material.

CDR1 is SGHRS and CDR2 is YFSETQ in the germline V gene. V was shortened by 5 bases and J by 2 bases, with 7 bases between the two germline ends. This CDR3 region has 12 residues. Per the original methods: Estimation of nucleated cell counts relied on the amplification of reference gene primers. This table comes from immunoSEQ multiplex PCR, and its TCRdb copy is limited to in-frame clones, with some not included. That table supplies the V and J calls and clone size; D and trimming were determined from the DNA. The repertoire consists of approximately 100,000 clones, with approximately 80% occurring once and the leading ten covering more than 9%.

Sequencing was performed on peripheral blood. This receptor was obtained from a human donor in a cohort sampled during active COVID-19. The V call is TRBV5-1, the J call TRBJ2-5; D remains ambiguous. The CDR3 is CASRGAQETQYF. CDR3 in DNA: TGCGCCAGCAGAGGAGCGCAAGAGACCCAGTACTTC. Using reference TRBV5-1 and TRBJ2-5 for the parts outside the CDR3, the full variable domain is KAGVTQTPRYLIKTRGQQVTLSCSPISGHRSVSWYQQTPGQGLQFLFEYFSETQRNKGNFPGRFSGRQFSNSRSEMNVSTLELGDSALYLCASRGAQETQYFGPGTRLLVL.